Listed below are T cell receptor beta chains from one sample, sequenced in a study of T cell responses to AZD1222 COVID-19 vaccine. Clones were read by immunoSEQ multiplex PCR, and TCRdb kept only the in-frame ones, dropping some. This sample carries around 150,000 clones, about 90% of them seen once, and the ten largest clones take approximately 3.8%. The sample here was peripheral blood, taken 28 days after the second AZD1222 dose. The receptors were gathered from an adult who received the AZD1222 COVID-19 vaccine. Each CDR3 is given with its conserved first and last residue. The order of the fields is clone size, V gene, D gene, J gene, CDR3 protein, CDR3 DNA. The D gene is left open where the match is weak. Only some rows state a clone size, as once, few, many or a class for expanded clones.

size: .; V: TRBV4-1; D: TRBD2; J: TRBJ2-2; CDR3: CASSQDGAQGSGRNTGELFF; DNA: TGCGCCAGCAGCCAAGATGGGGCCCAAGGTAGCGGGAGGAACACCGGGGAGCTGTTTTTT
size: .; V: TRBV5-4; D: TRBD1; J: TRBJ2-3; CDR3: CASSPRQGRRTDTQYF; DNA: TGTGCCAGCAGCCCGCGACAGGGGCGACGCACAGATACGCAGTATTTT
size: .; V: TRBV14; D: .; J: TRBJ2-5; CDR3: CAVILGGFLVQETQYF; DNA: TGTGCCGTTATCCTAGGGGGGTTCCTGGTACAAGAGACCCAGTACTTC
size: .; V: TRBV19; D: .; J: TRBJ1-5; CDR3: CASRTGTHSNQPQHF; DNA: TGTGCCAGTAGAACCGGGACTCATAGCAATCAGCCCCAGCATTTT
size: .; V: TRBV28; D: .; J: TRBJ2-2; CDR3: CASSLSDTGELFF; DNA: TGTGCCAGCAGTCTAAGCGATACCGGGGAGCTGTTTTTT
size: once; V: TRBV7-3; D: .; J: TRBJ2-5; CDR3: CASSSRYQETQYF; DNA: TGTGCCAGCAGCTCGAGATACCAAGAGACCCAGTACTTC
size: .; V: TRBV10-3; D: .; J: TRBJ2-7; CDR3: CAISESQNLGQYF; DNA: TGTGCCATCAGTGAGTCCCAGAACCTCGGGCAGTACTTC
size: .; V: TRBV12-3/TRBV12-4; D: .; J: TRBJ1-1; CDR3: CASSLGSPEAFF; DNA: TGTGCCAGCAGTTTAGGAAGTCCCGAAGCTTTCTTT
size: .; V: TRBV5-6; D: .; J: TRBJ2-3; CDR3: CASIQRETDTQYF; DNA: TGTGCCAGCATCCAGAGGGAGACAGATACGCAGTATTTT
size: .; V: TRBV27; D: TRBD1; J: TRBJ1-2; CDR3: CASSLGQAYGYTF; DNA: TGTGCCAGCAGTCTCGGACAGGCGTATGGCTACACCTTC
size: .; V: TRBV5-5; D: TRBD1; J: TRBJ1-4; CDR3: CASSLSGTGQGEKLFF; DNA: TGTGCCAGCAGCCTCTCCGGGACAGGGCAGGGCGAAAAACTGTTTTTT
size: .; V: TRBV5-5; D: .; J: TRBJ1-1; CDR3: CASSLVPLRTEAFF; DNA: TGTGCCAGCAGCTTGGTCCCCCTCAGGACGGAAGCTTTCTTT
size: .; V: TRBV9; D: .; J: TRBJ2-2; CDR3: CASSVARDRNTGELFF; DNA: TGTGCCAGCAGCGTAGCCAGGGATAGGAACACCGGGGAGCTGTTTTTT